One and the same sample provided the 18 T cell receptor beta chains below, sequenced in a study of shared clonotypes between healthy human individuals. Assay: immunoSEQ multiplex PCR; the TCRdb copy retains only in-frame clones and omits some. Among around 700,000 clones listed, 74% were seen once. Sequenced material: memory CD4+ T cells sorted from blood. Regarding subset: CD45RA-negative fraction. Receptors originate from a woman under 40 in good health.

As regards this clone: Other DNA sequences in the same sample also yield this CDR3. The chain has TRBV4-2 and TRBJ1-6; 9 bases are shared with TRBD1. The germline gives CDR1 LGHNA, CDR2 YNFKEQ. The ends lost 1 base at V and 5 bases at J; junction bases unmatched: 0. The CDR3 is 15 amino acids. The CDR3 sequence is CASSQGDRDNSPLHF. The CDR3 region has the DNA TGTGCCAGCAGCCAAGGGGACAGGGATAATTCACCCCTCCACTTT.

V is TRBV5-5 and J is TRBJ2-7; the match to TRBD2 covers 11 bases. This CDR3 spans 17 amino acids. Germline V lookup: CDR1 SGHKS, CDR2 YYEKEE (reference sequence). V was clipped by 1 base and J by 4 bases; unmatched bases: 10. CDR3 sequence (DNA): TGTGCCAGCAGCTTGAGATTAGCGGGAGGGCCCTCATACGAGCAGTACTTC. Protein: CASSLRLAGGPSYEQYF.

The chain joins TRBV6-6 to TRBJ1-5, with no clear D. The CDR3 contains 13 residues. The germline V and J ends were trimmed by 7 bases and 6 bases, with 13 bases remaining between them. Per germline, CDR1 MNHNY and CDR2 SVGAGI (reference sequence). The CDR3 is CASTPGGLQPQHF. The CDR3 DNA follows: TGTGCCAGCACCCCGGGAGGACTTCAGCCCCAGCATTTT.

The chain combines TRBV5-1 with TRBJ1-2, with 9 bases aligning to TRBD1. V was pared by 5 bases and J by 3 bases, with 11 bases of the junction left unmatched. The CDR3 is 16 amino acids. The germline V gene has CDR1 SGHRS and CDR2 YFSETQ. DNA for the CDR3: TGCGCCAGCAGAACAGACACAGGGGGCGCGGACTATGGCTACACCTTC. This encodes CASRTDTGGADYGYTF.

This chain uses TRBV7-6 with TRBJ2-7; TRBD2 might be the D (7 bases). Germline lookup yields CDR1 SGHVS and CDR2 FNYEAQ. Trimming shortened V by 5 bases and J by 6 bases, and 26 bases separated the two germline ends. This CDR3 comprises 17 residues. The CDR3 is CASSPFGGGRVTVEQYF. DNA of the CDR3: TGTGCCAGCAGCCCTTTTGGGGGGGGGCGAGTAACCGTCGAGCAGTACTTC.

This clone is a singleton in its sample. This chain links TRBV10-3 with TRBJ2-2, with 7 bases fitting TRBD1. Trimming at V came to 5 bases and at J to 6 bases, leaving 6 bases not matched to a gene. Germline V gene lookup returns CDR1 ENHRY and CDR2 SYGVKD. The CDR3 has 14 amino acids. The CDR3 DNA follows: TGTGCCATCAGTAGACAGGGTCGGGCCGGGGAGCTGTTTTTT. This codes for CAISRQGRAGELFF.

This clone came up a few times. The chain employs TRBV28 and TRBJ1-1; the D is unclear. Germline V gene lookup returns CDR1 MDHEN and CDR2 SYDVKM. Trimming removed 8 bases from V and 1 base from J, with 11 bases in between. This CDR3 has 13 residues. The CDR3 DNA is TGTGCCAGCCAATCGGCGGGGAACACTGAAGCTTTCTTT. This encodes CASQSAGNTEAFF.

The chain recombines TRBV29-1 with TRBJ2-5; possibly TRBD2 for D (6 bases). The CDR3 runs 15 residues. Trimming removed 6 bases from V and 5 bases from J, with 22 bases in between. The germline gives CDR1 SQVTM, CDR2 ANQGSEA. The CDR3 region is CSVYGGSWAGETQYF. The CDR3, as DNA: TGCAGCGTCTATGGGGGGAGCTGGGCCGGCGAGACCCAGTACTTC.

The V and J genes are TRBV11-2 and TRBJ2-2; D could derive from TRBD1 or TRBD2 (5 bases each). The CDR3 runs 18 residues. V gave up 2 bases and J gave up 7 bases, with 23 bases separating them. Germline V lookup: CDR1 SGHAT, CDR2 FQNNGV. The CDR3 DNA reads TGTGCCAGCAGCTTAACCGCCAGAATTGGGGGATTCGGCGGGGAGCTGTTTTTT. Protein product: CASSLTARIGGFGGELFF.

This clone was picked up a small number of times. The rearrangement joins TRBV2 to TRBJ1-5, with 11 bases lining up with TRBD1. The V segment lost 6 bases and the J segment 8 bases; nucleotides outside the gene matches: 12. The CDR3 contains 16 residues. Germline CDR1 SNHLY, CDR2 FYNNEI. CDR3 region: CASSPGQGGGREPQHF. The CDR3 DNA is TGTGCCAGCAGCCCGGGACAGGGGGGCGGAAGGGAGCCCCAGCATTTT.

This clone was picked up a small number of times. J is TRBJ1-3 and V is TRBV5-1; D not certain. Per the germline V gene, CDR1 is SGHRS and CDR2 is YFSETQ. This CDR3 contains 15 residues. Trimming removed 4 bases at V and 0 bases at J, with 11 bases between. The CDR3 protein is CASSPDNFSGNTIYF. CDR3 nucleotides: TGCGCCAGCAGCCCAGACAACTTCTCTGGAAACACCATATATTTT.

As for this clone: Other DNA sequences in the sample encode the same CDR3. The chain employs TRBV18 and TRBJ2-7; no reliable D call. CDR3 length: 11 amino acids. Germline V gene lookup returns CDR1 KGHSH and CDR2 LQKENI. V lost 6 bases and J 4 bases, leaving 7 bases between the germline ends. In DNA form, the CDR3 reads TGTGCCAGCTCTCAAGGATACGAGCAGTACTTC. Its translation: CASSQGYEQYF.

For this clone: One end of the junction does not line up with germline, which may come from a read error. The genes are TRBV28 and TRBJ1-5; D unclear. CDR3 length equals 14 residues. Looked up from germline, CDR1 is MDHEN and CDR2 is SYDVKM. CDR3 in amino acids: CASSGMPSNQSQHF. CDR3 coding DNA: TGTGCCAGCAGTGGGATGCCTAGCAATCAGTCCCAGCATTTT.

V and J are TRBV7-2 and TRBJ1-1, with no clear D. Germline V gene sequence: CDR1 SGHTA, CDR2 FQGNSA. The V and J ends lost 1 base and 4 bases respectively, with 13 bases between them. The CDR3 runs to 15 residues. CDR3 bases: TGTGCCAGCAGCTTAGTAGAAGGGCTAGTCACTGAAGCTTTCTTT. Protein sequence: CASSLVEGLVTEAFF.

This clone has only a few counts. The gene calls are TRBV19 and TRBJ2-7, with 8 bases lining up with TRBD1. The junction had 13 bases not matched to a gene; V was cut back by 4 bases and J by 5 bases. The CDR3 has 16 amino acids. The germline V gene has CDR1 LNHDA and CDR2 SQIVND (reference sequence). CDR3 amino acids: CASSTTTGGWYHEQYF. The CDR3 DNA reads TGTGCCAGTAGTACAACTACAGGGGGATGGTATCACGAGCAGTACTTC. The full variable domain, in which reference TRBV19 and TRBJ2-7 provide the parts outside the CDR3, is DGGITQSPKYLFRKEGQNVTLSCEQNLNHDAMYWYRQDPGQGLRLIYYSQIVNDFQKGDIAEGYSVSREKKESFPLTVTSAQKNPTAFYLCASSTTTGGWYHEQYFGPGTRLTVT.

This chain joins TRBV10-2 and TRBJ1-3; 7 positions agree with TRBD1. The V gene's germline CDR1 is WSHSY and CDR2 SAAADI. V lost 4 bases, J lost 3 bases, and 6 bases stayed unmatched. The CDR3 contains 15 residues. This chain's CDR3 is CASSGAGGFGNTIYF. CDR3 sequence (DNA): TGCGCCAGCAGTGGTGCAGGGGGTTTTGGAAACACCATATATTTT.

The chain couples TRBV4-1 to TRBJ1-2; no reliable D call. The CDR3 consists of 14 residues. Trimming stripped 3 bases from V and 7 bases from J, with 15 bases between. Germline loops: CDR1 MGHRA, CDR2 YSYEKL. The CDR3 region has the DNA TGCGCCAGCAGCCATCCGTCCGCGTGGGCTGGCTACACCTTC. As protein: CASSHPSAWAGYTF.

This chain links TRBV2 with TRBJ2-1; D might be TRBD1 (7 bases). The CDR3 is made up of 13 amino acids. The germline V and J ends were trimmed by 8 bases and 6 bases, with 14 bases remaining between them. Per germline, CDR1 SNHLY and CDR2 FYNNEI. Here the CDR3 DNA reads TGTGCCAGCGGGGCTCAGGGGGGCAATGAGCAGTTCTTC. Its protein product is CASGAQGGNEQFF.